The TCR beta chain described here comes from a study of CD8 T cells in ankylosing spondylitis. Study results and caveats: A subset of motif variants has previously been described in the synovial fluid and blood of reactive arthritis.

TCRdb reanalysed the 5' RACE reads using MiXCR and keeps one entry per CDR3 protein. The profile shows 250,000 or so distinct CDR3 sequences, about 24% of them singletons. In this sample, this clonotype turned up a few times. What it recognizes is unknown. Sequenced input: blood, either unsorted or a sorted T cell fraction (not recorded which). This clonotype was sampled from a male donor with ankylosing spondylitis or in good health (not recorded which).

CDR3 protein: CSAGTPGEQFF. CDR3 nucleotides: TGCAGCGCCGGGACCCCTGGGGAGCAGTTCTTC. The chain combines TRBV20-1 with TRBJ2-1, with D perhaps assigned TRBD1 or TRBD2 (5 bases each). Germline V gene sequence: CDR1 DFQATT, CDR2 SNEGSKA (reference sequence). The CDR3 has 11 amino acids.